This T cell receptor (beta chain) was captured by sequencing in a study of blood T cell repertoires in COVID-19. Overall study: COVID-19 samples, acute and convalescent, were from the United States, Italy and Spain. From T cells, B-cell-depleted T cells, or PBMCs came the material, which was cDNA or gDNA.

As originally analysed: Reference gene primers were amplified, and this amplification served to estimate nucleated cell counts. Repertoires were generated with immunoSEQ multiplex PCR, while TCRdb's copy carries only in-frame clones and drops some. D and trimming were read from the DNA, whereas the V and J calls and clone size are those reported in that table. The sample has more than 95,000 clones, about 89% seen once. The CDR3 spans 15 residues. CDR1 is SGHRS and CDR2 is YFSETQ in the germline V gene. J lost 7 bases, V lost 0 bases, and 4 bases had no gene match. This receptor was obtained from a woman in her sixties or seventies with acute or convalescent COVID-19. The specimen sequenced was peripheral blood. V is TRBV5-1 and J is TRBJ1-2, with TRBD1 matching over 12 bases. CDR3 coding DNA: TGCGCCAGCAGCTTGGATGGGACAGGGGGCCTTGGCTACACCTTC. This translates into CASSLDGTGGLGYTF.